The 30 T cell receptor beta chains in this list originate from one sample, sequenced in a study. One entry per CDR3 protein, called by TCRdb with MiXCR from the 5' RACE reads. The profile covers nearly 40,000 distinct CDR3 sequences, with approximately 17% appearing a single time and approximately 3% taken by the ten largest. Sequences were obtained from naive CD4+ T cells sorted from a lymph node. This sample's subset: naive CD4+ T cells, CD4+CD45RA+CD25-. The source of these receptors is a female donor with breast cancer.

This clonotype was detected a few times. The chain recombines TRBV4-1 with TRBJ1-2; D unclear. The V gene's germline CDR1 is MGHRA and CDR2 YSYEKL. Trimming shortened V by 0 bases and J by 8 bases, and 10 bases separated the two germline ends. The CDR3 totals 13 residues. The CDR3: CASSQDIGRGYTF. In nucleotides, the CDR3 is TGCGCCAGCAGCCAAGATATAGGGAGGGGCTACACCTTC.

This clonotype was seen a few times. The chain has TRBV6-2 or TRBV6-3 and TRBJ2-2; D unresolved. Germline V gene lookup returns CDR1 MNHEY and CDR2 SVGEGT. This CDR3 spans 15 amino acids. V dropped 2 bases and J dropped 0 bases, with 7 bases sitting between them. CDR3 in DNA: TGTGCCAGCAGTTACACCGGCGCGAACACCGGGGAGCTGTTTTTT. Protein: CASSYTGANTGELFF.

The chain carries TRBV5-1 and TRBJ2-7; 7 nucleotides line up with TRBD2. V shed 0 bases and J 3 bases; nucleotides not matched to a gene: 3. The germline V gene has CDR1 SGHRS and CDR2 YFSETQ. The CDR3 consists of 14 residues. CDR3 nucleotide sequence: TGCGCCAGCAGCTTGGCATCGGGAGGCTACGAGCAGTACTTC. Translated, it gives CASSLASGGYEQYF.

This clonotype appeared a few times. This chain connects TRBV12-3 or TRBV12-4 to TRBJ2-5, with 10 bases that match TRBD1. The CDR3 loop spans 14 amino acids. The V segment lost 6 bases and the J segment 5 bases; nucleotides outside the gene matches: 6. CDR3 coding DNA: TGTGCCAGCAGCACAGGGACAGGGGACGAGACCCAGTACTTC. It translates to CASSTGTGDETQYF.

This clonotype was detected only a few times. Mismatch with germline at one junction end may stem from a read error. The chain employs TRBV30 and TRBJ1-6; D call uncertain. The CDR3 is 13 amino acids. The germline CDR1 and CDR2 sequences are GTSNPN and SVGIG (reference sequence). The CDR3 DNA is TGTGCCTGGGGTGTCGGACTTAATTCACCCCTCCACTTT. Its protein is CAWGVGLNSPLHF.

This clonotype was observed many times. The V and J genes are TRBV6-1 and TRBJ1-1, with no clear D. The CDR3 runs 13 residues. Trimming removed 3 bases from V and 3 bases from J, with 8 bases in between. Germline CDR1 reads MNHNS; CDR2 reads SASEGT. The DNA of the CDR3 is TGTGCCAGCAGTGAGAGGCAGGACACTGAAGCTTTCTTT. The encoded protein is CASSERQDTEAFF.

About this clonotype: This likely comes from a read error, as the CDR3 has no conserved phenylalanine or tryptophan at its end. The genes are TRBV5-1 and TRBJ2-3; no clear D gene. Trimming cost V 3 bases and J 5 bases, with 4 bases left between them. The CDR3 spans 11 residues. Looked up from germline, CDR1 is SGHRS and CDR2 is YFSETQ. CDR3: CASSSQDTQYS. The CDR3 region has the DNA TGCGCCAGCAGCTCGCAAGATACGCAGTATTCT.

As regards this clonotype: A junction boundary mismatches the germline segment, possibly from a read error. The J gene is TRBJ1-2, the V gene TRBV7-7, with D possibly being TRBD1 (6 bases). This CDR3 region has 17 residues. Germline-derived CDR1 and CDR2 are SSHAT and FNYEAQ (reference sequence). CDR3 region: CASSSDSRQVGRVCYTF. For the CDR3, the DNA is TGTGCTAGCAGCTCCGACAGTCGACAGGTTGGGCGGGTATGCTACACCTTC. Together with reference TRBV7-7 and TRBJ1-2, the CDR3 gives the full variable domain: GAGVSQSPRYKVTKRGQDVTLRCDPISSHATLYWYQQALGQGPEFLTYFNYEAQPDKSGLPSDRFSAERPEGSISTLTIQRTEQRDSAMYRCASSSDSRQVGRVCYTFGSGTRLTVV.

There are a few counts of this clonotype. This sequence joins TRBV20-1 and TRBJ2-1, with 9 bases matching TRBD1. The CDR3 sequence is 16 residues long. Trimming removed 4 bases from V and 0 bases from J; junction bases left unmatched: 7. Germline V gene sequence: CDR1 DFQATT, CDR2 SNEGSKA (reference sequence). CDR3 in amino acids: CSAKDRGVSSYNEQFF. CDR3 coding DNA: TGCAGTGCTAAGGACAGGGGCGTTAGCTCCTACAATGAGCAGTTCTTC.

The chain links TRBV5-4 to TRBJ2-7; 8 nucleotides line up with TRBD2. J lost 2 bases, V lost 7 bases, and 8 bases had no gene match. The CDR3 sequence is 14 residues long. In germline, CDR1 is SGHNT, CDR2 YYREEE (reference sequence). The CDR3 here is CASRPGRGTYEQYF. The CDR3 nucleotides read TGTGCCAGCCGCCCCGGGAGGGGCACCTACGAGCAGTACTTC.

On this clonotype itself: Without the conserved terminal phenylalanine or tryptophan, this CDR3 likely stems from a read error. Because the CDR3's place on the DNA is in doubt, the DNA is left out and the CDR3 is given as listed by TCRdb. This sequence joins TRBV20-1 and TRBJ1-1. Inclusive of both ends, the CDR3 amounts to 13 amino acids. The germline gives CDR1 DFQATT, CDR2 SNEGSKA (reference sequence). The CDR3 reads CSASFNIYRRTFS.

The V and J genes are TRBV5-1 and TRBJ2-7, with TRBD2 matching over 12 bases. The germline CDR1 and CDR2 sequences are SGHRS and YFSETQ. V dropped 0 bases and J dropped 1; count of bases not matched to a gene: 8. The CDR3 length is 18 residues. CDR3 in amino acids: CASSLVASGRDDSYEQYF. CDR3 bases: TGCGCCAGCAGCTTGGTAGCTAGCGGGAGGGACGATTCCTACGAGCAGTACTTC.

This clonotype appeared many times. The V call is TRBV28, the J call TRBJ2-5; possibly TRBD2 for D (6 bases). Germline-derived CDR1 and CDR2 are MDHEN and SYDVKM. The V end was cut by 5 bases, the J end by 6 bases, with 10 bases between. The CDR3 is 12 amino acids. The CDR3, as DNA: TGTGCCAGCAGTAGTGGAGGGAAGACCCAGTACTTC. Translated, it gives CASSSGGKTQYF.

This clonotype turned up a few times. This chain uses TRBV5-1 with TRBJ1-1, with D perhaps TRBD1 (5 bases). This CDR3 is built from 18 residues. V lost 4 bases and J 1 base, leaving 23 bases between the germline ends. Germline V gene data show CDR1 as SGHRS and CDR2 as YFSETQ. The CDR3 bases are TGCGCCAGCAGCGAGGATAAAGCCAGGGATTTCTGGAACACTGAAGCTTTCTTT. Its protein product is CASSEDKARDFWNTEAFF.

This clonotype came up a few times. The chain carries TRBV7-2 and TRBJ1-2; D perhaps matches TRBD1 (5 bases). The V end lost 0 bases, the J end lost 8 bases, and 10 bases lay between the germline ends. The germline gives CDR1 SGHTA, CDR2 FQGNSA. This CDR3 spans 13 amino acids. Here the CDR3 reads CASSLAGGAGYTF. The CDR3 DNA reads TGTGCCAGCAGCTTAGCGGGCGGGGCAGGCTACACCTTC.

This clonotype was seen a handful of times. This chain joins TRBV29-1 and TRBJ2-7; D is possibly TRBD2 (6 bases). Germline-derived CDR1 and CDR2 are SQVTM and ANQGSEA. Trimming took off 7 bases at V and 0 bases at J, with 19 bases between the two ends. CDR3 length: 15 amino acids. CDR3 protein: CSAVSLARSSYEQYF. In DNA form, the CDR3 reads TGCAGCGCTGTGTCTCTAGCGAGGAGCTCCTACGAGCAGTACTTC.

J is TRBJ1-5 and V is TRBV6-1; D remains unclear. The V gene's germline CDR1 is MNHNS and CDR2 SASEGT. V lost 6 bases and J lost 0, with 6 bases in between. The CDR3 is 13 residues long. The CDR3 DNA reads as TGTGCCAGCAGAAGCGATAGCAATCAGCCCCAGCATTTT. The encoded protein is CASRSDSNQPQHF.

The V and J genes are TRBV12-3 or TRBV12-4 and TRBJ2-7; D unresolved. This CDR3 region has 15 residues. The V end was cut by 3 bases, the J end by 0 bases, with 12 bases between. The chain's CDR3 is CASSFDVRSSYEQYF. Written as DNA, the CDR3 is TGTGCCAGCAGTTTTGACGTCCGGAGCTCCTACGAGCAGTACTTC.

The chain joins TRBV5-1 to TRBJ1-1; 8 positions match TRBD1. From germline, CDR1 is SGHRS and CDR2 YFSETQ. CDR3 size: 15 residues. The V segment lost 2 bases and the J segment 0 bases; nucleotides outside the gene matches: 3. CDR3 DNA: TGCGCCAGCAGCTTTGGGACAGGATTGAACACTGAAGCTTTCTTT. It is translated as CASSFGTGLNTEAFF.

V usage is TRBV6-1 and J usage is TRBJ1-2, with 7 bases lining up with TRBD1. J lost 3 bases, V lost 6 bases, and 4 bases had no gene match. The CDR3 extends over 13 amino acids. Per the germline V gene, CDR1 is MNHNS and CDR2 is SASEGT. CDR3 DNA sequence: TGTGCCAGCAGGGGGGACAGTTACTATGGCTACACCTTC. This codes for CASRGDSYYGYTF.

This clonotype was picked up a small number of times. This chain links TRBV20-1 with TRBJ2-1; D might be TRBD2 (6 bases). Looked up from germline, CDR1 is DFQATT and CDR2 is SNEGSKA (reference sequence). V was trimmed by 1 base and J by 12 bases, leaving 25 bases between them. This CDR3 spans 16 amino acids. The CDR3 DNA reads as TGCAGTGCTAGAGGCCCCCGTGTTAGCGGCCATCCAGGGCAGTTCTTC. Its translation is CSARGPRVSGHPGQFF.

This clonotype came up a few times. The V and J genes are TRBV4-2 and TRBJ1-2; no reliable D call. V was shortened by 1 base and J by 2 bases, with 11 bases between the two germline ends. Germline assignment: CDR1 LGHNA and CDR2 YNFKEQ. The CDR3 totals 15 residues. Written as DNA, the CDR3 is TGTGCCAGCAGCCAAGGTCTAACATCCAACTATGGCTACACCTTC. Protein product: CASSQGLTSNYGYTF.

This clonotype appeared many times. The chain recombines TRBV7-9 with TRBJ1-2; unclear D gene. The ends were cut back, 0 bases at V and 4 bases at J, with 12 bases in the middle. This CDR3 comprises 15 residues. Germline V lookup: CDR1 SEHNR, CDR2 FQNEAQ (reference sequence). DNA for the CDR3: TGTGCCAGCAGCTTAGCGGGTAGGCAGCGCTATGGCTACACCTTC. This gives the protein CASSLAGRQRYGYTF.

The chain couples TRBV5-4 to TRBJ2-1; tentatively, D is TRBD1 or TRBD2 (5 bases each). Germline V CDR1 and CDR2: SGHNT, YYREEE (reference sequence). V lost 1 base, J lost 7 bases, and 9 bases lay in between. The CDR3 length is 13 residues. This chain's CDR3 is CASSLTGTNEQFF. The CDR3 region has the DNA TGTGCCAGCAGCTTGACCGGGACGAATGAGCAGTTCTTC.

The CDR3 reads CASSPRTSGNTDTQYF. CDR3 nucleotides: TGTGCCAGCAGCCCACGGACTAGCGGGAATACAGATACGCAGTATTTT. The chain links TRBV7-8 to TRBJ2-3; the match to TRBD2 covers 12 bases. This CDR3 has 16 residues. V shed 5 bases, J shed 3 bases, and the junction held 6 bases outside the gene matches. CDR1 is SGHVS, CDR2 FQNEAQ, per germline.

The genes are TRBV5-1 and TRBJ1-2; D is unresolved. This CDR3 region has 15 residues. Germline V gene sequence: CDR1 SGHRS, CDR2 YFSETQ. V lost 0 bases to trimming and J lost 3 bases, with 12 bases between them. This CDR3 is CASSLEGKTDYGYTF. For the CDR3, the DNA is TGCGCCAGCAGCTTGGAAGGAAAGACTGACTATGGCTACACCTTC.

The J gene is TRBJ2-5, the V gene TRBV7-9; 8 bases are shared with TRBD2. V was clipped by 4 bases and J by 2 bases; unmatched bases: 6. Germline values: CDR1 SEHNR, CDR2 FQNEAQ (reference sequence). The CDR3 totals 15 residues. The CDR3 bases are TGTGCCAGCAGCTCCGGGAGCGGGGGACAAGAGACCCAGTACTTC. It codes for CASSSGSGGQETQYF.

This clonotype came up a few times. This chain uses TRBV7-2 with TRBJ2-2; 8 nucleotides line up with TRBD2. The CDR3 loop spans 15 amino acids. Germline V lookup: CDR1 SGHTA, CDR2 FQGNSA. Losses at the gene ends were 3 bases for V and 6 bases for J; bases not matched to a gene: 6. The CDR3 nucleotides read TGTGCCAGCAGCTTTAGACGGGGGGGCCCCGGGGAGCTGTTTTTT. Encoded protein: CASSFRRGGPGELFF.

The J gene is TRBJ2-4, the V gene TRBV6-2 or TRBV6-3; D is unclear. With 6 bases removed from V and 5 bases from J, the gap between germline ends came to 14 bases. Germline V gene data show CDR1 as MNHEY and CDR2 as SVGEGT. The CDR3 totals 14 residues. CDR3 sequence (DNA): TGTGCCAGCAGACCCACCGGGCACGAAAACATTCAGTACTTC. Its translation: CASRPTGHENIQYF.

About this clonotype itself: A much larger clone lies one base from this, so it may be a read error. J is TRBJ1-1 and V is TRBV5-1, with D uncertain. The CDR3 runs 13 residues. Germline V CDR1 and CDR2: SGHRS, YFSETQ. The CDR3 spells CAGSPLGNTEAFF. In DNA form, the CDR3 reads TGCGCCGGCAGCCCGTTGGGGAACACTGAAGCTTTCTTT.